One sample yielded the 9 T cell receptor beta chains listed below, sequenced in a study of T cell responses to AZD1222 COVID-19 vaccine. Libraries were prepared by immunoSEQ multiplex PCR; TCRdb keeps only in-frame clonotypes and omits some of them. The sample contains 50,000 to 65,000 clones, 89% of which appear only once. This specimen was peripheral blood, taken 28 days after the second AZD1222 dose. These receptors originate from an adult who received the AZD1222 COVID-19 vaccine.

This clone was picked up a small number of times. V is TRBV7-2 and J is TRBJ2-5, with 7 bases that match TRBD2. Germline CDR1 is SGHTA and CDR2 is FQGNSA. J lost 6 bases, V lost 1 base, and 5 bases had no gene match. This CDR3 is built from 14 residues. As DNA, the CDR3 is TGTGCCAGCAGCTTAGAGAGGACTAGACAGACCCAGTACTTC. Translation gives CASSLERTRQTQYF.

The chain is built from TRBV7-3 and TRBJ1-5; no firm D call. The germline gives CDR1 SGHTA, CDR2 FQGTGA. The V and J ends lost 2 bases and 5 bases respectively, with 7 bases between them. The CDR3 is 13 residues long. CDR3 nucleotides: TGTGCCAGCAGCTTAGGGCCTGATCAGCCCCAGCATTTT. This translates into CASSLGPDQPQHF. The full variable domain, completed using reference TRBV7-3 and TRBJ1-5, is GAGVSQTPSNKVTEKGKYVELRCDPISGHTALYWYRQSLGQGPEFLIYFQGTGAADDSGLPNDRFFAVRPEGSVSTLKIQRTERGDSAVYLCASSLGPDQPQHFGDGTRLSIL.

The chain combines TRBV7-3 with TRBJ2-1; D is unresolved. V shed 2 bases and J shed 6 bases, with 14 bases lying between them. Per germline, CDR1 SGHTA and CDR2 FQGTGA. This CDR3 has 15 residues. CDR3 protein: CASSLGQTQANEQFF. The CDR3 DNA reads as TGTGCCAGCAGCTTAGGGCAGACACAAGCCAATGAGCAGTTCTTC.

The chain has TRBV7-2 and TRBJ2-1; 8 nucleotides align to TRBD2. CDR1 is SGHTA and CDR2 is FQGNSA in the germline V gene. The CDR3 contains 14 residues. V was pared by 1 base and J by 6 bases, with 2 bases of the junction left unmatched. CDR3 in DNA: TGTGCCAGCAGCTTAGAGGGGACTAGCAATGAGCAGTTCTTC. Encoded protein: CASSLEGTSNEQFF.

The CDR3, as DNA: TGTGCCAGCAGTTTGGAACTAGCGGGAGTTCGCGAGCAGTTCTTC. The encoded protein is CASSLELAGVREQFF. The rearrangement joins TRBV27 to TRBJ2-1, with TRBD2 identical over 11 bases. The trim removed 3 bases at V and 10 bases at J, leaving 8 bases unmatched. Germline lookup yields CDR1 MNHEY and CDR2 SMNVEV (reference sequence). This CDR3 has 15 amino acids.

The DNA for the CDR3 is TGCAGCGGCTGGGACTCTAATGTGGGCGAGCAGTACTTC. It yields the protein CSGWDSNVGEQYF. This rearrangement joins TRBV29-1 to TRBJ2-7, with D possibly being TRBD2 (6 bases). V gave up 7 bases and J gave up 6 bases, with 19 bases separating them. Germline lookup yields CDR1 SQVTM and CDR2 ANQGSEA. The CDR3 has 13 residues.

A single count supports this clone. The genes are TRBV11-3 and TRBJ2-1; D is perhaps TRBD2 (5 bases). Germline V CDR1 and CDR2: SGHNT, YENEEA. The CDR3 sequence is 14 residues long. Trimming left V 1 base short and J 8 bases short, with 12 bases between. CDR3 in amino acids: CASSLASPWDEQFF. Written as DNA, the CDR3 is TGTGCCAGCAGCTTAGCTAGCCCCTGGGATGAGCAGTTCTTC. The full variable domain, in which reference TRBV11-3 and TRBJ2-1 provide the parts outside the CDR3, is EAGVVQSPRYKIIEKKQPVAFWCNPISGHNTLYWYLQNLGQGPELLIRYENEEAVDDSQLPKDRFSAERLKGVDSTLKIQPAELGDSAVYLCASSLASPWDEQFFGPGTRLTVL.

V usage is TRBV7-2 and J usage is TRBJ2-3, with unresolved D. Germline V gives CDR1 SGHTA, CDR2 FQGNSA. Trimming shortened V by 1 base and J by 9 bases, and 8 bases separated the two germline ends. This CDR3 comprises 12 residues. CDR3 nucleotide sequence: TGTGCCAGCAGCTTAGGAGTGATGACGCAGTATTTT. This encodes CASSLGVMTQYF. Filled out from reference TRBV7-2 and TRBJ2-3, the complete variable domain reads GAGVSQSPSNKVTEKGKDVELRCDPISGHTALYWYRQSLGQGLEFLIYFQGNSAPDKSGLPSDRFSAERTGGSVSTLTIQRTQQEDSAVYLCASSLGVMTQYFGPGTRLTVL.

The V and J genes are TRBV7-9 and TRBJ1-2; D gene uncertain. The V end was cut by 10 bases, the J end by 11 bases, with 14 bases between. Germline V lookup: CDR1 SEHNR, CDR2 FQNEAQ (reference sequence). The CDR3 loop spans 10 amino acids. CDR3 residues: CAIFMSAYTF. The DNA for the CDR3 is TGTGCCATCTTCATGAGCGCTTACACCTTC.